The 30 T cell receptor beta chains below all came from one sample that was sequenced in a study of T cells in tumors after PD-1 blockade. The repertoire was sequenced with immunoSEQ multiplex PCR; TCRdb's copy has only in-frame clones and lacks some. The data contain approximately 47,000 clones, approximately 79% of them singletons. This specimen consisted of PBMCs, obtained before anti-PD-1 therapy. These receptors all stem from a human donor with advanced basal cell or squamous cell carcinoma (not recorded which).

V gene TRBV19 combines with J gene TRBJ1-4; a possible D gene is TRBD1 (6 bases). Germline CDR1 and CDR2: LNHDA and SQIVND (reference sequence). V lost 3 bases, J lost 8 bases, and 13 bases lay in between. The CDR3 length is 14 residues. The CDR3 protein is CASSMDSLKEKLFF. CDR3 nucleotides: TGTGCCAGTAGTATGGACAGCCTTAAAGAAAAACTGTTTTTT.

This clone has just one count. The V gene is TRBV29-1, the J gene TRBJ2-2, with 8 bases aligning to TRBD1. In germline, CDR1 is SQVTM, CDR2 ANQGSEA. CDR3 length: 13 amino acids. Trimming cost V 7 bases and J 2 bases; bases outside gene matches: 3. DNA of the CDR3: TGCAGCGCCAGGGGGCCAAACACCGGGGAGCTGTTTTTT. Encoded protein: CSARGPNTGELFF.

As DNA, the CDR3 is TGCGCCAGCAGCCGAATAGGGGACAGGATTAATCAGCCCCAGCATTTT. This codes for CASSRIGDRINQPQHF. J is TRBJ1-5 and V is TRBV4-1; 8 bases align to TRBD1. V trimming: 4 bases; J trimming: 4 bases; junction bases outside the gene matches: 9. The CDR3 runs to 16 residues. In germline, CDR1 is MGHRA, CDR2 YSYEKL.

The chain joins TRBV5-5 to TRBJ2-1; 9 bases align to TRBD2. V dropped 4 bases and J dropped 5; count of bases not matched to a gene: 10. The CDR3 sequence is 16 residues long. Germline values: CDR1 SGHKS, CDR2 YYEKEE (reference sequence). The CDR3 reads CASSPTTTSGDNEQFF. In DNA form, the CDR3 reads TGTGCCAGCAGCCCGACCACGACTAGCGGAGACAATGAGCAGTTCTTC.

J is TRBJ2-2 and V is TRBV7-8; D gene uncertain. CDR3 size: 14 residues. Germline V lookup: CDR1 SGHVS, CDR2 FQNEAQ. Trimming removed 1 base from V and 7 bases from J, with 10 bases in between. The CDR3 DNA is TGTGCCAGCAGCTTAGGCGGTGCCATCGGGGAGCTGTTTTTT. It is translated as CASSLGGAIGELFF.

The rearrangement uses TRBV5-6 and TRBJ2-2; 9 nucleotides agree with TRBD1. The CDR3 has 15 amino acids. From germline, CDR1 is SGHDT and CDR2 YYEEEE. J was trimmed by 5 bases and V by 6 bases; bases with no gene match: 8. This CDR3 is CASTQGQGVTGELFF. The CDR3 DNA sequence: TGTGCCAGCACCCAGGGACAGGGTGTAACCGGGGAGCTGTTTTTT.

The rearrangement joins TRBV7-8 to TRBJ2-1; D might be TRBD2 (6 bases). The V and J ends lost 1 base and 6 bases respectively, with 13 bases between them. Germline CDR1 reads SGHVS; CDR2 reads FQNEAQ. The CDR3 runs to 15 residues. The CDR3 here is CASSLEAGTLNEQFF. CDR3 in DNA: TGTGCCAGCAGCTTAGAGGCCGGGACTCTCAATGAGCAGTTCTTC.

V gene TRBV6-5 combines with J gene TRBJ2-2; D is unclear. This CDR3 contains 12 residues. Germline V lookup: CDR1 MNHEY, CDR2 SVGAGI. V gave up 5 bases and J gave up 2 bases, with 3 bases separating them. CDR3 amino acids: CASSPNTGELFF. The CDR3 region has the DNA TGTGCCAGCAGTCCAAACACCGGGGAGCTGTTTTTT.

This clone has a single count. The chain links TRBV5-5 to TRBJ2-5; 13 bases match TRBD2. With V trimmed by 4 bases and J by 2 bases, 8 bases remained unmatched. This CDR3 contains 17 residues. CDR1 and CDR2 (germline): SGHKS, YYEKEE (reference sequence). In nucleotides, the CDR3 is TGTGCCAGCAGCGGCACTAGCGGGGGGGCAGTACAAGAGACCCAGTACTTC. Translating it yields CASSGTSGGAVQETQYF.

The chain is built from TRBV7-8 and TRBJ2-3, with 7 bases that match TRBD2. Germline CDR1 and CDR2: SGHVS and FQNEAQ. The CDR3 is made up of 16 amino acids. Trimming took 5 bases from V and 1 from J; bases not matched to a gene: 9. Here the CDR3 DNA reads TGTGCCAGCAGCCGAGTAGCGGGCCCAGGCACAGATACGCAGTATTTT. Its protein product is CASSRVAGPGTDTQYF.

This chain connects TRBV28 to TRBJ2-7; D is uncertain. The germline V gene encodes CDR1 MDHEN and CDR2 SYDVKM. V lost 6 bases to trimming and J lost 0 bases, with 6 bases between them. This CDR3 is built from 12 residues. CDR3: CASSFLSYEQYF. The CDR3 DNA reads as TGTGCCAGCAGCTTCCTCTCCTACGAGCAGTACTTC.

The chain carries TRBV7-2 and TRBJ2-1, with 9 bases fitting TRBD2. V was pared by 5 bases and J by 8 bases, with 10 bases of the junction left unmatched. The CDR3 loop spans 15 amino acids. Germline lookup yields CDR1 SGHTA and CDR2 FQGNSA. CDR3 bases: TGTGCCAGCAGCCTTAGCGGGGGAGCGAGCTATGAGCAGTTCTTC. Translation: CASSLSGGASYEQFF.

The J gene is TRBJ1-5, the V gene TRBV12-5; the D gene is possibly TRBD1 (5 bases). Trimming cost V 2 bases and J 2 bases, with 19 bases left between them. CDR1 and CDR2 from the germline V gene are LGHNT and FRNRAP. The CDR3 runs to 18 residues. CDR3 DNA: TGTGCTAGTGGTTTGATGGCAGGGTCAAGTAATGGCAATCAGCCCCAGCATTTT. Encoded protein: CASGLMAGSSNGNQPQHF. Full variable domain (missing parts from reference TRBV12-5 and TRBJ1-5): DARVTQTPRHKVTEMGQEVTMRCQPILGHNTVFWYRQTMMQGLELLAYFRNRAPLDDSGMPKDRFSAEMPDATLATLKIQPSEPRDSAVYFCASGLMAGSSNGNQPQHFGDGTRLSIL.

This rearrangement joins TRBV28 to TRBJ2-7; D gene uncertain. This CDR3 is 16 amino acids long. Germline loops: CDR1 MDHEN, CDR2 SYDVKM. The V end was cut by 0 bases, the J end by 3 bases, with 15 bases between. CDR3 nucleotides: TGTGCCAGCAGTTTATGGGCCATTACCTCCGGCTACGAGCAGTACTTC. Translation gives CASSLWAITSGYEQYF.

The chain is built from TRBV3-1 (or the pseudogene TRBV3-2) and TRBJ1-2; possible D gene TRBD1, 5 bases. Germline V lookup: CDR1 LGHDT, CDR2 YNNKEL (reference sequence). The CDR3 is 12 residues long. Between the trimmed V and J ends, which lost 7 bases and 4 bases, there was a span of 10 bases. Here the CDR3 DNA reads TGTGCCAGCACAAGGGGAACCTATGGCTACACCTTC. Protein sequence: CASTRGTYGYTF.

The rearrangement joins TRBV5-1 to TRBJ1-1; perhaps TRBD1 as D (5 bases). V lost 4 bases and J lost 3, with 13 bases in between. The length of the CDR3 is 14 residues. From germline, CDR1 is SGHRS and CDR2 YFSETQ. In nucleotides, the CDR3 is TGCGCCAGCAGCATAGACAGACTGGACACTGAAGCTTTCTTT. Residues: CASSIDRLDTEAFF.

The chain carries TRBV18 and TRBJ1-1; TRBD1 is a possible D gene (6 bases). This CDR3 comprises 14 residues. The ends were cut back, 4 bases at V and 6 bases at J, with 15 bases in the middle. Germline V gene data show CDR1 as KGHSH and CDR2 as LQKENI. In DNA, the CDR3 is TGTGCCAGCTCACTACAGGGTAATAATGCTGAAGCTTTCTTT. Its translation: CASSLQGNNAEAFF.

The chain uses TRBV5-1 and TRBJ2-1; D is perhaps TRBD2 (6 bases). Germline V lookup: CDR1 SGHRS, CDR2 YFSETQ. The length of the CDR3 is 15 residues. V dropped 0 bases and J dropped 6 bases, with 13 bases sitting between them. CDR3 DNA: TGCGCCAGCAGCTTGGATTTCGGGACTGGCAATGAGCAGTTCTTC. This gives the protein CASSLDFGTGNEQFF. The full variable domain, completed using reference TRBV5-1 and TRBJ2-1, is KAGVTQTPRYLIKTRGQQVTLSCSPISGHRSVSWYQQTPGQGLQFLFEYFSETQRNKGNFPGRFSGRQFSNSRSEMNVSTLELGDSALYLCASSLDFGTGNEQFFGPGTRLTVL.

CDR3 coding DNA: TGTGCCAGCAGCTGGGACTTTCGGGTTGAAAAACTGTTTTTT. Its protein product is CASSWDFRVEKLFF. This chain connects TRBV6-5 to TRBJ1-4; weak D call: TRBD1 (5 bases). V lost 6 bases, J lost 7 bases, and 15 bases lay in between. This CDR3 is built from 14 residues. Germline V gives CDR1 MNHEY, CDR2 SVGAGI.

CDR3 DNA sequence: TGTGCCAGTACCGTCCAAGCGGGGGAGTACAATGAGCAGTTCTTC. Protein sequence: CASTVQAGEYNEQFF. J is TRBJ2-1 and V is TRBV19, with 8 bases aligning to TRBD2. Losses at the gene ends were 7 bases for V and 4 bases for J; bases not matched to a gene: 9. Germline loops: CDR1 LNHDA, CDR2 SQIVND (reference sequence). This CDR3 spans 15 amino acids.

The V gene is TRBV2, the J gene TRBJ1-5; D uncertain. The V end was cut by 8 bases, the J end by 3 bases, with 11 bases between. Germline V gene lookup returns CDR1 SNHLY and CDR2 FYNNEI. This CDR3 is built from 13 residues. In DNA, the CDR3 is TGTGCCAGCTTAGCCGGATACAATCAGCCCCAGCATTTT. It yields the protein CASLAGYNQPQHF.

In DNA form, the CDR3 reads TGTGCCAGCTCACCCCTGACCTTACGAAACTCTGGAAACACCATATATTTT. It yields the protein CASSPLTLRNSGNTIYF. The chain carries TRBV18 and TRBJ1-3; D gene uncertain. The V end was cut by 3 bases, the J end by 0 bases, with 15 bases between. Germline CDR1 reads KGHSH; CDR2 reads LQKENI. The CDR3 runs 17 residues.

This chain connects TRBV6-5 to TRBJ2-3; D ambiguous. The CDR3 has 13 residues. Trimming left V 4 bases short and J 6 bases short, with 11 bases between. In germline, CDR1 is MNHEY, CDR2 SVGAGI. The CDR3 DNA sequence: TGTGCCAGCAGTTCCCGGTTGGGGGATACGCAGTATTTT. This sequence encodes CASSSRLGDTQYF.

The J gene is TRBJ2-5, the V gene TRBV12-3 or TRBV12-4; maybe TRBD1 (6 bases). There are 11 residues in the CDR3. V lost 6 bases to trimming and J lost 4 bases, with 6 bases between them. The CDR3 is CASRQGETQYF. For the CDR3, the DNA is TGTGCCAGCAGACAGGGAGAGACCCAGTACTTC.

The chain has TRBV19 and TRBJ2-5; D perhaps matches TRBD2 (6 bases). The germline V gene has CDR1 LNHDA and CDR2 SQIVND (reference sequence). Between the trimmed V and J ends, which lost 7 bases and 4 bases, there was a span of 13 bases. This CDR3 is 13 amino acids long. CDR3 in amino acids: CASMEGPGETQYF. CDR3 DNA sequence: TGTGCCAGTATGGAGGGGCCGGGAGAGACCCAGTACTTC.

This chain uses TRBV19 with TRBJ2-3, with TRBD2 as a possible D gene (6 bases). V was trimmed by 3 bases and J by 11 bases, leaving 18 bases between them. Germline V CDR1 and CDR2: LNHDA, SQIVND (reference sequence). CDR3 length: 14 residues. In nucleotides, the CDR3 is TGTGCCAGTAGTATGTCAACGGAGGGATCCGAGCAGTATTTT. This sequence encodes CASSMSTEGSEQYF.

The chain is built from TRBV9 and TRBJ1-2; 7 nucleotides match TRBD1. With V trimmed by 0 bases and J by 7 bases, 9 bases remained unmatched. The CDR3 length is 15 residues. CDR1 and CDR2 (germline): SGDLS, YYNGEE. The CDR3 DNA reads TGTGCCAGCAGCGTAGACACAGGAAGGACAGGTGGCTACACCTTC. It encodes CASSVDTGRTGGYTF.

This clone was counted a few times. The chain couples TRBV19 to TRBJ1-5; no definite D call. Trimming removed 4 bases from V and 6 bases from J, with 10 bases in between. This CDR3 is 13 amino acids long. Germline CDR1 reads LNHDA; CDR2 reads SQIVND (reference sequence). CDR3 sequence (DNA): TGTGCCAGTAGTACGCAAAAAGGTCAGCCCCAGCATTTT. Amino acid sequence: CASSTQKGQPQHF.

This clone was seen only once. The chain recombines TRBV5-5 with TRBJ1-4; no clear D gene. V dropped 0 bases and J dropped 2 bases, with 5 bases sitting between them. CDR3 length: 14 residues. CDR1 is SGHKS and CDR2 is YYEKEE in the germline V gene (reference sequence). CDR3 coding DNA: TGTGCCAGCAGCTTGGGTGTGACTAATGAAAAACTGTTTTTT. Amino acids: CASSLGVTNEKLFF.

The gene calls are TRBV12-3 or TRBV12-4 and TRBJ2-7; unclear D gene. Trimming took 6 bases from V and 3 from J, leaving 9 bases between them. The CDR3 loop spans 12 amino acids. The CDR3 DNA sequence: TGTGCCAGCAGAAAGGACGGCTACGAGCAGTACTTC. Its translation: CASRKDGYEQYF.